A selection of T cell receptor beta chains follows, all from one sample in a study of blood T cell repertoires in COVID-19. Measured with immunoSEQ multiplex PCR; TCRdb has only the in-frame clones, and not every one. The sample records around 160,000 clones, under 90% being singletons. Input material: peripheral blood. Every receptor here comes from a human donor in a cohort sampled during active COVID-19. Each CDR3 is given with its conserved first and last residue. Each record gives: J gene, clone size, V gene, D gene, CDR3 protein, CDR3 DNA. The D gene is left open where the match is weak. The size of a clone is reported for some rows only, either as once, few or many, or as a class for expanded clones.

j_gene: TRBJ2-7; abundance: NA; v_gene: TRBV4-3; d_gene: TRBD2; CDR3aa: CASSQGGAGLYSSYEQYF; CDR3nt: TGCGCCAGCAGCCAAGGGGGAGCGGGGCTTTACAGCTCCTACGAGCAGTACTTC
j_gene: TRBJ1-3; abundance: NA; v_gene: TRBV28; d_gene: NA; CDR3aa: CASSLRLGGSGNTIYF; CDR3nt: TGTGCCAGCAGTTTAAGGTTGGGGGGCTCTGGAAACACCATATATTTT
j_gene: TRBJ2-7; abundance: few; v_gene: TRBV12-3/TRBV12-4; d_gene: NA; CDR3aa: CASSLAGGYEQYF; CDR3nt: TGTGCCAGCAGTTTGGCCGGGGGCTACGAGCAGTACTTC
j_gene: TRBJ2-7; abundance: NA; v_gene: TRBV27; d_gene: TRBD1; CDR3aa: CASSTGTGKGEQYF; CDR3nt: TGTGCCAGCAGTACCGGGACAGGGAAGGGCGAGCAGTACTTC
j_gene: TRBJ2-6; abundance: NA; v_gene: TRBV10-2; d_gene: TRBD2; CDR3aa: CASSESWASGVLGGANVLTF; CDR3nt: TGCGCCAGCAGTGAGTCGTGGGCTAGCGGGGTTCTGGGAGGGGCCAACGTCCTGACTTTC
j_gene: TRBJ2-1; abundance: NA; v_gene: TRBV5-4; d_gene: NA; CDR3aa: CASSSSPSERQGNGNEQFF; CDR3nt: TGTGCCAGCAGCTCCTCACCTTCTGAAAGGCAGGGGAATGGGAATGAGCAGTTCTTC
j_gene: TRBJ1-2; abundance: NA; v_gene: TRBV5-1; d_gene: NA; CDR3aa: CASSSGQTRPLYTF; CDR3nt: TGCGCCAGCAGCTCTGGACAGACCCGACCCTTATACACCTTC
j_gene: TRBJ1-1; abundance: once; v_gene: TRBV12-3/TRBV12-4; d_gene: TRBD1; CDR3aa: CASSPRDSQAFF; CDR3nt: TGTGCCAGCAGTCCAAGGGACAGCCAAGCTTTCTTT
j_gene: TRBJ1-2; abundance: NA; v_gene: TRBV6-5; d_gene: TRBD1; CDR3aa: CASRYKGQGYGYTF; CDR3nt: TGTGCCAGCAGGTATAAGGGACAGGGTTACGGCTACACCTTC
j_gene: TRBJ2-3; abundance: once; v_gene: TRBV6-6; d_gene: TRBD2; CDR3aa: CASSPQMGRGGTDTQYF; CDR3nt: TGTGCCAGCAGTCCCCAGATGGGGCGGGGGGGCACAGATACGCAGTATTTT
j_gene: TRBJ2-5; abundance: NA; v_gene: TRBV11-3; d_gene: NA; CDR3aa: CASSLVREETQYF; CDR3nt: TGTGCCAGCAGCTTAGTACGGGAAGAGACCCAGTACTTC
j_gene: TRBJ2-7; abundance: NA; v_gene: TRBV5-1; d_gene: NA; CDR3aa: CASSSRTYEQYF; CDR3nt: TGCGCCAGCAGCTCCCGAACTTACGAGCAGTACTTC
j_gene: TRBJ1-1; abundance: NA; v_gene: TRBV7-9; d_gene: TRBD1; CDR3aa: CASSPWTGEGAFF; CDR3nt: TGTGCCAGCAGCCCTTGGACAGGGGAGGGAGCTTTCTTT
j_gene: TRBJ2-3; abundance: NA; v_gene: TRBV24-1; d_gene: TRBD1; CDR3aa: CATSDRDPGQGTDTQYF; CDR3nt: TGTGCCACCAGTGATAGGGACCCGGGACAGGGCACAGATACGCAGTATTTT
j_gene: TRBJ1-2; abundance: NA; v_gene: TRBV15; d_gene: NA; CDR3aa: CATSRDRVGNGYTF; CDR3nt: TGTGCCACCAGCAGAGACAGGGTGGGGAATGGCTACACCTTC
j_gene: TRBJ1-2; abundance: NA; v_gene: TRBV7-9; d_gene: NA; CDR3aa: CASSYGGTWGGYTF; CDR3nt: TGTGCCAGCAGCTATGGGGGCACATGGGGTGGCTACACCTTC
j_gene: TRBJ1-2; abundance: few; v_gene: TRBV5-1; d_gene: NA; CDR3aa: CASSETERVGYTF; CDR3nt: TGCGCCAGCAGCGAGACAGAAAGGGTGGGCTACACCTTC
j_gene: TRBJ2-7; abundance: NA; v_gene: TRBV2; d_gene: NA; CDR3aa: CASSEVLSYEQYF; CDR3nt: TGTGCCAGCAGTGAAGTCCTTTCCTACGAGCAGTACTTC
j_gene: TRBJ1-6; abundance: few; v_gene: TRBV6-2/TRBV6-3; d_gene: NA; CDR3aa: CASSYSDQGNSPLHF; CDR3nt: TGTGCCAGCAGTTACTCGGACCAGGGTAATTCACCCCTCCACTTT
j_gene: TRBJ1-6; abundance: few; v_gene: TRBV30; d_gene: TRBD1; CDR3aa: CAWTPGWTGVSYNSPLHF; CDR3nt: TGTGCCTGGACTCCGGGCTGGACAGGGGTGTCCTATAATTCACCCCTCCACTTT
j_gene: TRBJ1-2; abundance: NA; v_gene: TRBV6-5; d_gene: NA; CDR3aa: CASSSQSNYGYTF; CDR3nt: TGTGCCAGCAGTTCACAGAGTAACTATGGCTACACCTTC
j_gene: TRBJ1-5; abundance: NA; v_gene: TRBV27; d_gene: TRBD1; CDR3aa: CASSPTGGGQPQHF; CDR3nt: TGTGCCAGCAGCCCCACAGGGGGAGGTCAGCCCCAGCATTTT
j_gene: TRBJ1-5; abundance: NA; v_gene: TRBV18; d_gene: TRBD1; CDR3aa: CASSNDRDQPQHF; CDR3nt: TGTGCCAGCTCTAACGACAGGGATCAGCCCCAGCATTTT
j_gene: TRBJ1-2; abundance: NA; v_gene: TRBV6-2/TRBV6-3; d_gene: TRBD1; CDR3aa: CASSVTGTGQTF; CDR3nt: TGTGCCAGCAGTGTCACCGGGACAGGACAAACCTTC
j_gene: TRBJ2-7; abundance: NA; v_gene: TRBV27; d_gene: NA; CDR3aa: CASGTRRDTTYEQYF; CDR3nt: TGTGCCAGCGGAACTCGCCGGGACACCACCTACGAGCAGTACTTC
j_gene: TRBJ1-1; abundance: NA; v_gene: TRBV5-4; d_gene: NA; CDR3aa: CASSWGGEMNTEAFF; CDR3nt: TGTGCCAGCAGCTGGGGGGGAGAAATGAACACTGAAGCTTTCTTT
j_gene: TRBJ1-2; abundance: NA; v_gene: TRBV9; d_gene: TRBD1; CDR3aa: CASSRDRTYGYTF; CDR3nt: TGTGCCAGCAGCCGGGACAGAACCTATGGCTACACCTTC
j_gene: TRBJ1-3; abundance: NA; v_gene: TRBV3-1/TRBV3-2; d_gene: NA; CDR3aa: CASSQGVRFSGNTIYF; CDR3nt: TGTGCCAGCAGCCAAGGTGTCAGATTCTCTGGAAACACCATATATTTT
j_gene: TRBJ1-4; abundance: NA; v_gene: TRBV4-3; d_gene: NA; CDR3aa: CASSRRGATNEKLFF; CDR3nt: TGCGCCAGCAGCCGCCGGGGTGCAACTAATGAAAAACTGTTTTTT
j_gene: TRBJ2-7; abundance: NA; v_gene: TRBV19; d_gene: TRBD1; CDR3aa: CASTPTGAYEQYF; CDR3nt: TGTGCCAGTACCCCGACAGGGGCCTACGAGCAGTACTTC
j_gene: TRBJ1-4; abundance: NA; v_gene: TRBV4-3; d_gene: NA; CDR3aa: CASSQDPGRGSTNEKLFF; CDR3nt: TGCGCCAGCAGCCAAGATCCGGGGAGGGGATCAACTAATGAAAAACTGTTTTTT
j_gene: TRBJ2-7; abundance: NA; v_gene: TRBV18; d_gene: NA; CDR3aa: CASSPQQDDEQYF; CDR3nt: TGTGCCAGCTCACCGCAACAGGATGACGAGCAGTACTTC
j_gene: TRBJ1-5; abundance: NA; v_gene: TRBV18; d_gene: TRBD1; CDR3aa: CASSQGAGNQPQHF; CDR3nt: TGTGCCAGCTCCCAGGGGGCTGGCAATCAGCCCCAGCATTTT
j_gene: TRBJ2-6; abundance: NA; v_gene: TRBV5-4; d_gene: NA; CDR3aa: CASSSTGTGANVLTF; CDR3nt: TGTGCCAGCAGCTCTACAGGGACTGGGGCCAACGTCCTGACTTTC
j_gene: TRBJ1-5; abundance: NA; v_gene: TRBV2; d_gene: NA; CDR3aa: CASRTGTTRQPQHF; CDR3nt: TGTGCCAGCAGAACAGGGACCACCAGGCAGCCCCAGCATTTT
j_gene: TRBJ2-1; abundance: once; v_gene: TRBV5-1; d_gene: NA; CDR3aa: CASSLGRDTLINEQFF; CDR3nt: TGCGCCAGCAGCTTGGGCCGGGACACGTTAATCAATGAGCAGTTCTTC
j_gene: TRBJ2-5; abundance: once; v_gene: TRBV7-7; d_gene: NA; CDR3aa: CASSSAGPVQTQYF; CDR3nt: TGTGCTAGCAGCTCGGCAGGTCCTGTTCAGACCCAGTACTTC
j_gene: TRBJ2-7; abundance: NA; v_gene: TRBV19; d_gene: NA; CDR3aa: CASSSGTSSYEQYF; CDR3nt: TGTGCCAGTAGTTCAGGGACAAGTTCCTACGAGCAGTACTTC
j_gene: TRBJ2-5; abundance: NA; v_gene: TRBV10-3; d_gene: NA; CDR3aa: CAISDLQETQYF; CDR3nt: TGTGCCATCAGTGACCTCCAAGAGACCCAGTACTTC
j_gene: TRBJ1-3; abundance: NA; v_gene: TRBV7-2; d_gene: TRBD1; CDR3aa: CASSNRDRVSSLSGNTIYF; CDR3nt: TGTGCCAGCAGCAACCGGGACAGGGTATCTTCTCTCTCTGGAAACACCATATATTTT
j_gene: TRBJ2-5; abundance: NA; v_gene: TRBV15; d_gene: TRBD2; CDR3aa: CATSRDRRTSGGGTQYF; CDR3nt: TGTGCCACCAGCAGAGATCGACGGACTAGCGGTGGAGGGACCCAGTACTTC
j_gene: TRBJ2-5; abundance: NA; v_gene: TRBV5-5; d_gene: NA; CDR3aa: CASSLEGQRVGETQYF; CDR3nt: TGTGCCAGCAGCTTGGAAGGCCAGAGGGTGGGGGAGACCCAGTACTTC
j_gene: TRBJ2-2; abundance: NA; v_gene: TRBV28; d_gene: NA; CDR3aa: CASRQVSPGELFF; CDR3nt: TGTGCCAGCAGACAGGTTAGCCCCGGGGAGCTGTTTTTT
j_gene: TRBJ2-7; abundance: once; v_gene: TRBV6-1; d_gene: NA; CDR3aa: CASSPGQYEQYF; CDR3nt: TGTGCCAGCAGCCCAGGACAGTACGAGCAGTACTTC
j_gene: TRBJ1-5; abundance: NA; v_gene: TRBV19; d_gene: NA; CDR3aa: CASSFSGRGQPQHF; CDR3nt: TGTGCCAGTAGTTTCTCGGGTCGGGGTCAGCCCCAGCATTTT
j_gene: TRBJ1-5; abundance: once; v_gene: TRBV7-2; d_gene: TRBD1; CDR3aa: CASSSQGAQQPQHF; CDR3nt: TGTGCCAGCAGCTCTCAGGGGGCTCAGCAGCCCCAGCATTTT
j_gene: TRBJ2-3; abundance: NA; v_gene: TRBV6-6; d_gene: TRBD1; CDR3aa: CASSDRVNSGDTQYF; CDR3nt: TGTGCCAGCAGTGACAGGGTAAACTCGGGAGATACGCAGTATTTT
j_gene: TRBJ1-1; abundance: NA; v_gene: TRBV5-1; d_gene: NA; CDR3aa: CASSLQGWGPTEAFF; CDR3nt: TGCGCCAGCAGCTTGCAGGGGTGGGGGCCCACTGAAGCTTTCTTT
j_gene: TRBJ2-7; abundance: NA; v_gene: TRBV4-2; d_gene: NA; CDR3aa: CASSQPGTVAEQYF; CDR3nt: TGTGCCAGCAGCCAGCCCGGGACTGTGGCCGAGCAGTACTTC
j_gene: TRBJ2-3; abundance: once; v_gene: TRBV11-2; d_gene: NA; CDR3aa: CASSLDRTRDTQYF; CDR3nt: TGTGCCAGCAGCTTAGATCGAACGAGAGATACGCAGTATTTT
j_gene: TRBJ1-5; abundance: NA; v_gene: TRBV7-2; d_gene: NA; CDR3aa: CASSTKLNSNQPQHF; CDR3nt: TGTGCCAGCAGCACAAAGTTGAATAGCAATCAGCCCCAGCATTTT
j_gene: TRBJ1-5; abundance: NA; v_gene: TRBV6-2/TRBV6-3; d_gene: NA; CDR3aa: CASSYSLGEAGNQPQHF; CDR3nt: TGTGCCAGCAGTTACTCCCTCGGGGAGGCTGGCAATCAGCCCCAGCATTTT
j_gene: TRBJ1-3; abundance: NA; v_gene: TRBV7-2; d_gene: NA; CDR3aa: CASSLSRPGEGRNTIYF; CDR3nt: TGTGCCAGCAGCTTATCGCGACCGGGGGAGGGAAGAAACACCATATATTTT
j_gene: TRBJ2-7; abundance: NA; v_gene: TRBV5-8; d_gene: TRBD1; CDR3aa: CASSLGPGQGYEQYF; CDR3nt: TGTGCCAGCAGCTTGGGGCCGGGACAGGGATACGAGCAGTACTTC
j_gene: TRBJ1-2; abundance: NA; v_gene: TRBV5-1; d_gene: NA; CDR3aa: CASSPDRNYGYTF; CDR3nt: TGCGCCAGCAGCCCAGACAGGAACTATGGCTACACCTTC
j_gene: TRBJ2-7; abundance: NA; v_gene: TRBV4-3; d_gene: NA; CDR3aa: CASSQSTLHEQYF; CDR3nt: TGCGCCAGCAGCCAGAGCACTCTGCACGAGCAGTACTTC
j_gene: TRBJ1-2; abundance: NA; v_gene: TRBV9; d_gene: TRBD1; CDR3aa: CASSPGQGAYGYTF; CDR3nt: TGTGCCAGCAGCCCCGGACAGGGGGCTTATGGCTACACCTTC
j_gene: TRBJ1-5; abundance: few; v_gene: TRBV7-2; d_gene: TRBD1; CDR3aa: CASSSTGTGNQPQHF; CDR3nt: TGTGCCAGCAGCTCCACCGGGACAGGGAATCAGCCCCAGCATTTT